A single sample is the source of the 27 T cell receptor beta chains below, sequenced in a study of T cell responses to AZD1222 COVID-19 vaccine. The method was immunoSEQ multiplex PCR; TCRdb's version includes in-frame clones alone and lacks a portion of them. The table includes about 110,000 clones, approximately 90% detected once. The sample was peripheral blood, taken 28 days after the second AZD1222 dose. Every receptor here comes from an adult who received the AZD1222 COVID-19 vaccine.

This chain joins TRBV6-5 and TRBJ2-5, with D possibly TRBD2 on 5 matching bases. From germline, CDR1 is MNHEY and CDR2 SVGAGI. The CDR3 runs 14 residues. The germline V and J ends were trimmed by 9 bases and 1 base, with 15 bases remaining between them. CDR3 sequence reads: CASWARESQETQYF. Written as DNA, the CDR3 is TGTGCCAGTTGGGCGAGGGAGAGCCAAGAGACCCAGTACTTC.

The CDR3 spells CASSEEWAQGYTF. The DNA of the CDR3 is TGTGCCAGCAGTGAGGAGTGGGCTCAAGGCTACACCTTC. The chain couples TRBV2 to TRBJ1-2; D is undetermined. The CDR3 sequence is 13 residues long. The V end lost 3 bases, the J end lost 8 bases, and 13 bases lay between the germline ends. Germline CDR1 SNHLY, CDR2 FYNNEI. The complete variable domain, with remaining parts taken from reference TRBV2 and TRBJ1-2, reads EPEVTQTPSHQVTQMGQEVILRCVPISNHLYFYWYRQILGQKVEFLVSFYNNEISEKSEIFDDQFSVERPDGSNFTLKIRSTKLEDSAMYFCASSEEWAQGYTFGSGTRLTVV.

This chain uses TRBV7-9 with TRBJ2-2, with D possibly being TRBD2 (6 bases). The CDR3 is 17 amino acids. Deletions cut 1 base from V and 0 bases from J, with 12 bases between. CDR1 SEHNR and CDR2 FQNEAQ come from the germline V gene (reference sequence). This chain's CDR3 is CASSLDPGLTNTGELFF. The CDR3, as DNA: TGTGCCAGCAGCTTAGATCCGGGACTTACGAACACCGGGGAGCTGTTTTTT.

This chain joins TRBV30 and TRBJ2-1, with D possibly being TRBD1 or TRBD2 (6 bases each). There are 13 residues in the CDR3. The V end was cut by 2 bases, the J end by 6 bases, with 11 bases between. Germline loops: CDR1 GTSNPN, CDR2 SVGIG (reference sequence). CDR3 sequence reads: CAWSIKGGNEQFF. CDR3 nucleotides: TGTGCCTGGAGTATCAAGGGGGGCAATGAGCAGTTCTTC.

The CDR3 DNA reads TGTGCCAGCAGCCCAGCCCAGGGACCCTATGGCTACACCTTC. Translated, it gives CASSPAQGPYGYTF. The chain carries TRBV5-4 and TRBJ1-2; the D gene is possibly TRBD1 (5 bases). CDR1 and CDR2 (germline): SGHNT, YYREEE (reference sequence). There are 14 residues in the CDR3. V was cut by 4 bases and J by 4 bases, with 14 bases left in between.

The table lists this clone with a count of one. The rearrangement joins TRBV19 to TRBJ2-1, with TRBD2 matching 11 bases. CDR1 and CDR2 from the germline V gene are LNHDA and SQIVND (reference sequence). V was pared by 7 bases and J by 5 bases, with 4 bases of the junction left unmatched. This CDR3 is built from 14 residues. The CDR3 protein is CASNSGRENNEQFF. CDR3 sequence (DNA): TGTGCCAGTAATAGCGGGAGGGAAAACAATGAGCAGTTCTTC.

For the CDR3, the DNA is TGTGCCAGCTCGAAGGGACAGAACTATGGCTACACCTTC. This sequence encodes CASSKGQNYGYTF. The chain links TRBV18 to TRBJ1-2; 7 nucleotides agree with TRBD1. V lost 6 bases to trimming and J lost 2 bases; unmatched junction nucleotides: 3. Germline assignment: CDR1 KGHSH and CDR2 LQKENI. This CDR3 comprises 13 residues.

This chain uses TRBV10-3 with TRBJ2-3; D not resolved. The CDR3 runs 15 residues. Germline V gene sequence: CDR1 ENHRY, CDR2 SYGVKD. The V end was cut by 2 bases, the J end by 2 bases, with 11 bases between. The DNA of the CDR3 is TGTGCCATCAGTGAGAAGGGTGTCCACACAGATACGCAGTATTTT. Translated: CAISEKGVHTDTQYF.

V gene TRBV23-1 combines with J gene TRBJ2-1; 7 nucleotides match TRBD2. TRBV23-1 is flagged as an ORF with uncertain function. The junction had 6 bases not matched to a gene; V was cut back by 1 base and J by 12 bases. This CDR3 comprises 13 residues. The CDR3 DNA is TGCGCCAGCAGTCAATACCTTTCGGGGGGGCAGTTCTTC. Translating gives CASSQYLSGGQFF.

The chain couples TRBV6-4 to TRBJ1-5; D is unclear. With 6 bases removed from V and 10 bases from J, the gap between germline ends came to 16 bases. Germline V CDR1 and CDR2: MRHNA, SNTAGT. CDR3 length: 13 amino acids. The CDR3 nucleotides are TGTGCCAGCAGCCCCACGGGGAATTTCCCCCAGCATTTT. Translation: CASSPTGNFPQHF.

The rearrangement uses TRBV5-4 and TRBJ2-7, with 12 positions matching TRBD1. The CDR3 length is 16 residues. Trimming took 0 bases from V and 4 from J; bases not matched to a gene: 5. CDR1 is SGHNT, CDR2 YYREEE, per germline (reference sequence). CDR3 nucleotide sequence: TGTGCCAGCAGCTTGGGACCGGGACAGGGGGCGTACGAGCAGTACTTC. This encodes CASSLGPGQGAYEQYF.

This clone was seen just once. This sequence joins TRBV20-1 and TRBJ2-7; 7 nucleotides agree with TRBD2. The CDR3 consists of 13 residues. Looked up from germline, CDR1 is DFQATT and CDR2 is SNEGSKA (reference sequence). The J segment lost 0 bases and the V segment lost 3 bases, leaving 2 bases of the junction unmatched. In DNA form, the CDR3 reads TGCAGTGCTAGTGGCGGGAGCTCCTACGAGCAGTACTTC. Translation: CSASGGSSYEQYF.

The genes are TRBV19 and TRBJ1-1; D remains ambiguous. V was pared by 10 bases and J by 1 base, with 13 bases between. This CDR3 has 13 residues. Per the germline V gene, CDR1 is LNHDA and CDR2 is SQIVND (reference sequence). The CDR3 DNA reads TGTGCCACCGCCCAAAGGGAGAACACTGAAGCTTTCTTT. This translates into CATAQRENTEAFF. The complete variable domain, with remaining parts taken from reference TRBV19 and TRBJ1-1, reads DGGITQSPKYLFRKEGQNVTLSCEQNLNHDAMYWYRQDPGQGLRLIYYSQIVNDFQKGDIAEGYSVSREKKESFPLTVTSAQKNPTAFYLCATAQRENTEAFFGQGTRLTVV.

The DNA of the CDR3 is TGTGCCTGGAGCGCTGGGGGGTTCGATTCACGGGAAAAACTGTTTTTT. This encodes CAWSAGGFDSREKLFF. V is TRBV30 and J is TRBJ1-4; possible D gene TRBD1, 5 bases. The CDR3 runs to 16 residues. Trimming removed 3 bases at V and 8 bases at J, with 22 bases between. In germline, CDR1 is GTSNPN, CDR2 SVGIG (reference sequence). Full variable domain (rest looked up from reference TRBV30 and TRBJ1-4): SQTIHQWPATLVQPVGSPLSLECTVEGTSNPNLYWYRQAAGRGLQLLFYSVGIGQISSEVPQNLSASRPQDRQFILSSKKLLLSDSGFYLCAWSAGGFDSREKLFFGSGTQLSVL.

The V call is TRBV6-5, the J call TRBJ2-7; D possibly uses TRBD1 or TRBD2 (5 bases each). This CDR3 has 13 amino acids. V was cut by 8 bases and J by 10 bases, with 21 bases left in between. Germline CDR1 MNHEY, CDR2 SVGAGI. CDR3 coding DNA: TGTGCCAGCCTTTTTGAAGTTGGGACCTCACAGTACTTC. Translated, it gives CASLFEVGTSQYF.

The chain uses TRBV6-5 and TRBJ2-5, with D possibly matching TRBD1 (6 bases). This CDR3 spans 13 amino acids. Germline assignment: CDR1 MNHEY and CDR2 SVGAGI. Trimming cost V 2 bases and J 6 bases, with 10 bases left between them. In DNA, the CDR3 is TGTGCCAGCAGTTACAGGGGGAGTCAGACCCAGTACTTC. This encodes CASSYRGSQTQYF.

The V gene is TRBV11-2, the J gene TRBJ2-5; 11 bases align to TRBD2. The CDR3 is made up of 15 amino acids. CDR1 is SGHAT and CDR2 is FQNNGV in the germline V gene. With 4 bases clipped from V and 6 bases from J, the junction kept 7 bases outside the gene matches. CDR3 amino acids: CASSSSASGRKTQYF. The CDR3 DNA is TGTGCCAGCAGCTCCTCGGCTAGCGGGAGGAAGACCCAGTACTTC.

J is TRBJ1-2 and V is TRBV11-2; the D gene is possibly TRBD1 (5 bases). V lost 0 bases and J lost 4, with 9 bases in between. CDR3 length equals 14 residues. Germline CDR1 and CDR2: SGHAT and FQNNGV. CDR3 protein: CASSLEGRLYGYTF. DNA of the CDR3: TGTGCCAGCAGCTTAGAGGGACGGCTCTATGGCTACACCTTC. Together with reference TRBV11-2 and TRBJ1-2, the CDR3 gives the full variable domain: EAGVAQSPRYKIIEKRQSVAFWCNPISGHATLYWYQQILGQGPKLLIQFQNNGVVDDSQLPKDRFSAERLKGVDSTLKIQPAKLEDSAVYLCASSLEGRLYGYTFGSGTRLTVV.

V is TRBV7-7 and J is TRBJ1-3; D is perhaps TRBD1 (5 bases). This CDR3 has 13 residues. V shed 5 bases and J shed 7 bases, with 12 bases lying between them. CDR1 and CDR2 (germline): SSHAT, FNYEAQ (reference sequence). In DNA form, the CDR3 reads TGTGCCAGCAGCCCTAGCCGGGGGAACACCATATATTTT. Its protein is CASSPSRGNTIYF.

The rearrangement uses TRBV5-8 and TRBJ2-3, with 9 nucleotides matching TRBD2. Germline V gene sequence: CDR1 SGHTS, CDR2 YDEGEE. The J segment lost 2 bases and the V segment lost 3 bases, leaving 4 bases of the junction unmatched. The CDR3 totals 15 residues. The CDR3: CASSSTSGPTDTQYF. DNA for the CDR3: TGTGCCAGCAGCTCGACTAGCGGACCCACAGATACGCAGTATTTT.

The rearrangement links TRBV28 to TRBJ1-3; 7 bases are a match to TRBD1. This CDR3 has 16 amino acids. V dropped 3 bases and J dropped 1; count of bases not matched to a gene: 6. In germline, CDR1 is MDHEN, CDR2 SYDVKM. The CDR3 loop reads CASSLQGTASGNTIYF. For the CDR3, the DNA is TGTGCCAGCAGTTTGCAGGGGACAGCGTCTGGAAACACCATATATTTT.

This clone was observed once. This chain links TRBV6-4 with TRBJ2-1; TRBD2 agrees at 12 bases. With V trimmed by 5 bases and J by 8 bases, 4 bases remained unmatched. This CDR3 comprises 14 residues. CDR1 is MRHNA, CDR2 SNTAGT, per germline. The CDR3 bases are TGTGCCAGCAGTCTACTAGCGGGAGGAGATGAGCAGTTCTTC. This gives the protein CASSLLAGGDEQFF.

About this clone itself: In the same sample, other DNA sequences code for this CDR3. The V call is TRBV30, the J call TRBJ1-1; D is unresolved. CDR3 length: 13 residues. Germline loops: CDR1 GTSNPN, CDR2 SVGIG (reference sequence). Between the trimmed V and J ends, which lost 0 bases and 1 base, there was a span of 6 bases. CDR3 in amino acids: CAWSVRGNTEAFF. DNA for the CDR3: TGTGCCTGGAGTGTACGAGGGAACACTGAAGCTTTCTTT. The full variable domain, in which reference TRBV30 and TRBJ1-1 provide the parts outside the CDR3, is SQTIHQWPATLVQPVGSPLSLECTVEGTSNPNLYWYRQAAGRGLQLLFYSVGIGQISSEVPQNLSASRPQDRQFILSSKKLLLSDSGFYLCAWSVRGNTEAFFGQGTRLTVV.

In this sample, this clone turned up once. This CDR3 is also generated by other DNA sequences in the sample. The CDR3 region is CASSLSSYNEQFF. CDR3 DNA sequence: TGTGCCAGCAGCTTATCCAGTTACAATGAGCAGTTCTTC. The genes are TRBV7-9 and TRBJ2-1; the D is unclear. The CDR3 contains 13 residues. Germline V CDR1 and CDR2: SEHNR, FQNEAQ (reference sequence). V shed 2 bases and J shed 4 bases, with 6 bases lying between them.

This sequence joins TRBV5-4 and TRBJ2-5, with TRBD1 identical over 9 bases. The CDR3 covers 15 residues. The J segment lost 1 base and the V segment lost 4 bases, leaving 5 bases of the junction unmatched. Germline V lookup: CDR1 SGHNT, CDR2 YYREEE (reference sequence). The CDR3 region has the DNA TGTGCCAGCAGCCTGGACAGGGGCCCCCAAGAGACCCAGTACTTC. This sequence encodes CASSLDRGPQETQYF.

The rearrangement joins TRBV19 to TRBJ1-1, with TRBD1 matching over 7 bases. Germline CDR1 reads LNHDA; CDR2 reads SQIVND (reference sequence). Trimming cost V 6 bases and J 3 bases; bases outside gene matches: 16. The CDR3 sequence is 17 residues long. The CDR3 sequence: CASSTFPIGGKYTEAFF. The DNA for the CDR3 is TGTGCCAGTAGCACATTCCCCATAGGGGGCAAGTACACTGAAGCTTTCTTT. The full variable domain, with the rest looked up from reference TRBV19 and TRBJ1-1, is DGGITQSPKYLFRKEGQNVTLSCEQNLNHDAMYWYRQDPGQGLRLIYYSQIVNDFQKGDIAEGYSVSREKKESFPLTVTSAQKNPTAFYLCASSTFPIGGKYTEAFFGQGTRLTVV.

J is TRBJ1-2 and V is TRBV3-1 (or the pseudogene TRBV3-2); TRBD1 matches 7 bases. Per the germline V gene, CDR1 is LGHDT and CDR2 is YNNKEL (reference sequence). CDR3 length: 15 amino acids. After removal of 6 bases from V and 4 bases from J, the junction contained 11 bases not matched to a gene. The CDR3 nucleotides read TGTGCCAGCAGGGGAGAATCCGGGACAGCCTATGGCTACACCTTC. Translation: CASRGESGTAYGYTF.